Listed here are 6 T cell receptor beta chains from one sample, sequenced in a study of shared clonotypes between healthy human individuals. Positive CCR7 selection of CD45RO-negative cells yielded the naive CD8 cells, and terminally differentiated effector memory CD45RA+ cells were excluded. Data came from immunoSEQ multiplex PCR; TCRdb stores just in-frame clones and leaves some out. This sample yields 1.5 million to 2.5 million clones, of which over 85% are seen a single time; roughly 1% belongs to the top ten. Sequencing used naive CD8+ T cells sorted from blood. These receptors all come from a man aged 18 to 29 in good health.

V usage is TRBV5-6 and J usage is TRBJ1-2; the D is unclear. The CDR3 spans 13 residues. Trimming removed 5 bases at V and 5 bases at J, with 13 bases between. Germline CDR1 and CDR2: SGHDT and YYEEEE. CDR3 DNA sequence: TGTGCCAGCAGTCGTGGTGGGGATTATGGCTACACCTTC. Translation gives CASSRGGDYGYTF.

The chain links TRBV28 to TRBJ2-5; 9 positions match TRBD1. The length of the CDR3 is 13 residues. Per the germline V gene, CDR1 is MDHEN and CDR2 is SYDVKM. Losses at the gene ends were 5 bases for V and 4 bases for J; bases not matched to a gene: 2. CDR3 amino acids: CASSTGGVETQYF. The CDR3 DNA follows: TGTGCCAGCAGTACAGGGGGCGTAGAGACCCAGTACTTC.

With regard to this clone: Other DNA sequences within the sample encode an identical CDR3. DNA for the CDR3: TGTGCCTGGAGTGTAGGTCAGGGGATACAGCCCCAGCATTTT. It translates to CAWSVGQGIQPQHF. The chain recombines TRBV30 with TRBJ1-5; a possible D gene is TRBD1 (6 bases). The CDR3 is made up of 14 amino acids. Germline V gives CDR1 GTSNPN, CDR2 SVGIG (reference sequence). The V end was cut by 0 bases, the J end by 7 bases, with 13 bases between.

In regard to this clone: Distinct nucleotide sequences in the sample also encode this CDR3. The chain employs TRBV7-9 and TRBJ2-7; perhaps TRBD1 as D (6 bases). The CDR3 is made up of 14 amino acids. Germline CDR1 SEHNR, CDR2 FQNEAQ (reference sequence). V lost 1 base and J 4 bases, leaving 11 bases between the germline ends. CDR3 in DNA: TGTGCCAGCAGCTTAGTCAAGGGGGATTACGAGCAGTACTTC. Translating it yields CASSLVKGDYEQYF.

V gene TRBV13 combines with J gene TRBJ2-7; 7 bases fit TRBD2. CDR1 and CDR2 from the germline V gene are PRHDT and FYEKMQ (reference sequence). J lost 0 bases, V lost 5 bases, and 7 bases had no gene match. This CDR3 has 15 residues. The DNA for the CDR3 is TGTGCCAGCAGCCCCGAGCTAGCGGACTCCTACGAGCAGTACTTC. Amino acid sequence: CASSPELADSYEQYF.

The rearrangement uses TRBV7-9 and TRBJ2-1, with 8 bases fitting TRBD1. Germline CDR1 is SEHNR and CDR2 is FQNEAQ (reference sequence). Trimming at V came to 1 base and at J to 9 bases, leaving 5 bases not matched to a gene. The CDR3 has 14 residues. DNA for the CDR3: TGTGCCAGCAGCTTAGGCCCAGGGGGCATTGAGCAGTTCTTC. Translated: CASSLGPGGIEQFF. The whole variable domain, filled in from reference TRBV7-9 and TRBJ2-1, reads DTGVSQNPRHKITKRGQNVTFRCDPISEHNRLYWYRQTLGQGPEFLTYFQNEAQLEKSRLLSDRFSAERPKGSFSTLEIQRTEQGDSAMYLCASSLGPGGIEQFFGPGTRLTVL.